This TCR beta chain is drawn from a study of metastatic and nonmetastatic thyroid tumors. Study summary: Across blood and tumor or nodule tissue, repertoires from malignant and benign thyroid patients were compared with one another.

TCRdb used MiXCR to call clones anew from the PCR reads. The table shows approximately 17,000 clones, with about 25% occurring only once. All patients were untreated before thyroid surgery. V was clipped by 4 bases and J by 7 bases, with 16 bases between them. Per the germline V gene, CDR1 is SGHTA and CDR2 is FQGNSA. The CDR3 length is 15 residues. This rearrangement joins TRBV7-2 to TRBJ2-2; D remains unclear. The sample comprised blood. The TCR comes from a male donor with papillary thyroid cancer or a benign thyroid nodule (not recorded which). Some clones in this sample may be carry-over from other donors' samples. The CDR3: CASSSYRRNGGELFF. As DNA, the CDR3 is TGTGCCAGCAGCTCTTACCGGAGAAATGGCGGGGAGCTGTTTTTT.